This T cell receptor beta chain was found in a study of cytomegalovirus exposure and HLA in healthy donors. Study results and caveats: The study designated some 180 TCR beta chains cytomegalovirus-associated. Testing in vitro showed a few CMV-associated chains specific for CMV antigens.

The CDR3 consists of 12 residues. CDR1 and CDR2 (germline): SEHNR, FQNEAQ (reference sequence). The ends were cut back, 5 bases at V and 4 bases at J, with 8 bases in the middle. As to this clone: The target antigen is unknown.

The data were produced by immunoSEQ multiplex PCR, yet TCRdb's version contains in-frame clones alone and is incomplete. The sample has 150,000 to 200,000 clones, 70% to 90% seen once. The sequencing sample was made of PBMCs. The clonotype originates from a woman in her twenties or thirties in good health and CMV-seronegative. The chain joins TRBV7-9 to TRBJ1-2; D call uncertain. The CDR3 bases are TGTGCCAGCAGCATTAACAGCTATGGCTACACCTTC. Residues: CASSINSYGYTF.